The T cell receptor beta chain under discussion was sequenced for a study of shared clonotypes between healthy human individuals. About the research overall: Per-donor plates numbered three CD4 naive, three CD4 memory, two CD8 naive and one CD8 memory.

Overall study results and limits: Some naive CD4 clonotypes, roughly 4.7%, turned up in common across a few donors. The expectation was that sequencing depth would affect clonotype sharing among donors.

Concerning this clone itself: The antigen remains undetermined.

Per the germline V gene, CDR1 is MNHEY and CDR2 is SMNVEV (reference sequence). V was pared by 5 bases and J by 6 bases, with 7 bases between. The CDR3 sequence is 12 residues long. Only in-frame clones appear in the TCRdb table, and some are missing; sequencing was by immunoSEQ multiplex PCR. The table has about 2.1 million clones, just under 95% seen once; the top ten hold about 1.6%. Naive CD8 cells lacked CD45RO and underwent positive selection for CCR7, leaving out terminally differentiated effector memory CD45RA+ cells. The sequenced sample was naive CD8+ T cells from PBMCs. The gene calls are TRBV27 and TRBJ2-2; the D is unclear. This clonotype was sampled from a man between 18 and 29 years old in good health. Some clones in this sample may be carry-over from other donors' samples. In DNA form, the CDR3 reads TGTGCCAGCAGTCTACAACCCGGGGAGCTGTTTTTT. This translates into CASSLQPGELFF.